Listed here are 25 T cell receptor beta chains from one sample, sequenced in a study of blood T cells in healthy people across ages. A J-beta primer mix and a sample-barcoded 5' primer were used in a second PCR of roughly 7 to 12 cycles. From the 5' RACE reads, TCRdb called clonotypes with MiXCR, one entry per CDR3 protein. The data contain 700,000 to 900,000 distinct CDR3 sequences, roughly 25% of them singletons. The data also belong to a second study, concerning T cells of mothers and their children.

Sample: blood. These receptors were obtained from a boy aged 10-17 years in good health.

Only a few counts were recorded for this clonotype. This chain joins TRBV6-2 or TRBV6-3 and TRBJ2-7; the D gene is possibly TRBD1 (7 bases). Trimming shortened V by 0 bases and J by 5 bases, and 20 bases separated the two germline ends. This CDR3 has 17 residues. Germline V CDR1 and CDR2: MNHEY, SVGEGT. CDR3 sequence (DNA): TGTGCCAGCAGTTACTCCTGGACAGGAGCGGGTAAGGACGAGCAGTACTTC. It translates to CASSYSWTGAGKDEQYF.

V gene TRBV18 combines with J gene TRBJ1-4; a weak D match, TRBD1 (6 bases). The CDR3 loop spans 15 amino acids. V lost 6 bases and J 8 bases, leaving 19 bases between the germline ends. Germline CDR1 reads KGHSH; CDR2 reads LQKENI. CDR3 region: CASSLGWGAGEKLFF. For the CDR3, the DNA is TGTGCCAGCTCGCTAGGTTGGGGGGCCGGAGAAAAACTGTTTTTT.

CDR3 loop: CSARQDQRGETQYF. In DNA, the CDR3 is TGCAGTGCTAGGCAGGACCAAAGGGGTGAGACCCAGTACTTC. The chain links TRBV20-1 to TRBJ2-5, with a weak D call TRBD1 (5 bases). This CDR3 spans 14 amino acids. Germline CDR1 DFQATT, CDR2 SNEGSKA (reference sequence). V shed 3 bases and J shed 5 bases, with 16 bases lying between them.

The V call is TRBV18, the J call TRBJ2-3, with TRBD2 identical over 15 bases. The length of the CDR3 is 18 residues. The ends lost 0 bases at V and 2 bases at J; junction bases unmatched: 3. Germline-derived CDR1 and CDR2 are KGHSH and LQKENI. The CDR3 coding sequence is TGTGCCAGCTCACCACCGGGACTAGCGGGGGGCTCCACAGATACGCAGTATTTT. Translation: CASSPPGLAGGSTDTQYF.

This rearrangement joins TRBV19 to TRBJ2-5; D is uncertain. The CDR3 runs 12 residues. V lost 5 bases, J lost 4 bases, and 8 bases lay in between. Germline lookup yields CDR1 LNHDA and CDR2 SQIVND (reference sequence). The CDR3 DNA reads as TGTGCCAGTAGTCCTGCGAGAGAGACCCAGTACTTC. Its protein product is CASSPARETQYF.

V is TRBV12-3 or TRBV12-4 and J is TRBJ2-7; no clear D. The J call may be wrong; the DNA end is better matched by TRBJ2-1. The CDR3 has 12 residues. CDR3: CASSHPSGEQFF. CDR3 in DNA: TGTGCCAGCAGCCACCCCAGTGGTGAGCAGTTCTTC.

A few counts support this clonotype. The chain uses TRBV29-1 and TRBJ2-5; D ambiguous. The CDR3 consists of 16 residues. V was pared by 0 bases and J by 0 bases, with 14 bases between. Germline CDR1 and CDR2: SQVTM and ANQGSEA. In DNA, the CDR3 is TGCAGCGTTGAAGAGAAAAGGCGGAAGTACCAAGAGACCCAGTACTTC. The encoded protein is CSVEEKRRKYQETQYF.

Worth noting for this clonotype: The junction does not match germline at one end; this may be a read error. The gene calls are TRBV12-3 or TRBV12-4 and TRBJ2-5, with TRBD2 as a possible D gene (6 bases). This CDR3 contains 12 residues. For the CDR3, the DNA is TGTGCCAGCAGCCCCGGTCGGGAGACCCGGTACTTC. Translated: CASSPGRETRYF.

This clonotype occurred a few times. The rearrangement joins TRBV7-9 to TRBJ2-1; D not resolved. The germline CDR1 and CDR2 sequences are SEHNR and FQNEAQ (reference sequence). This CDR3 has 14 residues. The V end lost 5 bases, the J end lost 6 bases, and 14 bases lay between the germline ends. CDR3 DNA: TGTGCCAGCAGCCAAGCGCTGGTAATCAATGAGCAGTTCTTC. Its translation: CASSQALVINEQFF.

This clonotype was picked up a small number of times. V usage is TRBV12-3 or TRBV12-4 and J usage is TRBJ2-5, with 16 bases fitting TRBD2. Trimming removed 3 bases from V and 0 bases from J; junction bases left unmatched: 7. There are 19 residues in the CDR3. The CDR3 reads CASSLRGLAGGYDQETQYF. CDR3 nucleotides: TGTGCCAGCAGTTTGAGGGGACTAGCGGGGGGGTACGACCAAGAGACCCAGTACTTC.

The chain uses TRBV12-3 or TRBV12-4 and TRBJ2-3; D is uncertain. CDR3 size: 17 residues. V was trimmed by 1 base and J by 2 bases, leaving 16 bases between them. The CDR3 DNA sequence: TGTGCCAGCAGTTTAGTTTTCGGAACTCTTCCCACAGATACGCAGTATTTT. Translation gives CASSLVFGTLPTDTQYF.

The genes are TRBV4-2 and TRBJ1-2, with TRBD1 identical over 7 bases. This CDR3 region has 14 residues. Germline V gene sequence: CDR1 LGHNA, CDR2 YNFKEQ. The ends lost 5 bases at V and 7 bases at J; junction bases unmatched: 10. The CDR3 reads CASSVRQGERGYTF. The CDR3, as DNA: TGTGCCAGCAGCGTCCGACAGGGAGAACGTGGCTACACCTTC.

J is TRBJ2-1 and V is TRBV3-1, with 14 bases that match TRBD2. J was trimmed by 8 bases and V by 4 bases; bases with no gene match: 4. This CDR3 is built from 15 residues. In germline, CDR1 is LGHDT, CDR2 YNNKEL (reference sequence). Here the CDR3 reads CASSPTSGGVDEQFF. The CDR3 coding sequence is TGTGCCAGCAGCCCGACTAGCGGGGGGGTCGATGAGCAGTTCTTC.

The genes are TRBV6-5 and TRBJ2-2, with no clear D. V was trimmed by 2 bases and J by 6 bases, leaving 13 bases between them. Per the germline V gene, CDR1 is MNHEY and CDR2 is SVGAGI. CDR3 length equals 15 residues. CDR3 DNA sequence: TGTGCCAGCAGTTACGGCGGTGGACGGTCCGGGGAGCTGTTTTTT. This translates into CASSYGGGRSGELFF.

V is TRBV12-3 or TRBV12-4 and J is TRBJ2-2; D might be TRBD1 or TRBD2, each matching 5 bases. The CDR3 has 13 residues. Trimming shortened V by 5 bases and J by 6 bases, and 10 bases separated the two germline ends. The CDR3 loop is CASSRSGPGELFF. The CDR3 DNA is TGTGCCAGCAGTCGATCGGGGCCCGGGGAGCTGTTTTTT.

In its sample, this clonotype was seen a few times. V gene TRBV20-1 combines with J gene TRBJ2-3; TRBD2 matches at 7 bases. Germline CDR1 reads DFQATT; CDR2 reads SNEGSKA (reference sequence). There are 15 residues in the CDR3. Trimming cost V 0 bases and J 1 base; bases outside gene matches: 4. The CDR3 DNA is TGCAGTGCTAGAGATAGTGGGGGGGGCACAGATACGCAGTATTTT. Protein product: CSARDSGGGTDTQYF.

The chain uses TRBV7-9 and TRBJ2-2; a possible D gene is TRBD2 (5 bases). From germline, CDR1 is SEHNR and CDR2 FQNEAQ (reference sequence). The CDR3 is 15 amino acids. Trimming cost V 2 bases and J 2 bases, with 9 bases left between them. As DNA, the CDR3 is TGTGCCAGCAGCTTACAGGACTTTAACACCGGGGAGCTGTTTTTT. Translating gives CASSLQDFNTGELFF.

This clonotype was observed a few times. V is TRBV10-3 and J is TRBJ2-3; the match to TRBD1 covers 10 bases. This CDR3 is 15 amino acids long. V lost 4 bases, J lost 1 base, and 2 bases stayed unmatched. The germline CDR1 and CDR2 sequences are ENHRY and SYGVKD. CDR3 DNA: TGTGCCATCAGTGGACAGGGGGCGCGCACAGATACGCAGTATTTT. Amino acid sequence: CAISGQGARTDTQYF.

There are a few counts of this clonotype. The V call is TRBV27, the J call TRBJ1-4, with 10 bases lining up with TRBD1. The ends lost 6 bases at V and 3 bases at J; junction bases unmatched: 4. This CDR3 is 15 amino acids long. Germline V gene lookup returns CDR1 MNHEY and CDR2 SMNVEV (reference sequence). The CDR3 loop is CASRGGTGANEKLFF. The CDR3 DNA is TGTGCCAGCAGGGGGGGGACAGGGGCTAATGAAAAACTGTTTTTT.

The V and J genes are TRBV20-1 and TRBJ2-3, with 14 nucleotides matching TRBD2. This CDR3 contains 16 residues. The junction had 3 bases not matched to a gene; V was cut back by 1 base and J by 3 bases. The germline V gene has CDR1 DFQATT and CDR2 SNEGSKA (reference sequence). The CDR3 bases are TGCAGTGCTAGAGGACTAGCGGGGGGGCATACAGATACGCAGTATTTT. Translated: CSARGLAGGHTDTQYF.

The chain recombines TRBV5-4 with TRBJ2-3, with 11 bases aligning to TRBD2. Germline CDR1 SGHNT, CDR2 YYREEE (reference sequence). J lost 1 base, V lost 5 bases, and 3 bases had no gene match. The CDR3 is 15 amino acids. The CDR3: CASSVAGGRTDTQYF. CDR3 DNA: TGTGCCAGCAGTGTAGCGGGGGGGCGCACAGATACGCAGTATTTT.

The genes are TRBV13 and TRBJ1-4; D not certain. Looked up from germline, CDR1 is PRHDT and CDR2 is FYEKMQ (reference sequence). Trimming shortened V by 6 bases and J by 0 bases, and 26 bases separated the two germline ends. This CDR3 is 20 amino acids long. CDR3: CASSSLKGGMGIATNEKLFF. The CDR3 bases are TGTGCCAGCAGTAGCCTGAAAGGAGGAATGGGGATAGCAACTAATGAAAAACTGTTTTTT.

The chain uses TRBV12-3 or TRBV12-4 and TRBJ2-3; no definite D call. The CDR3 consists of 14 residues. Between the trimmed V and J ends, which lost 4 bases and 5 bases, there was a span of 13 bases. The CDR3 sequence is CASSSLSRVDTQYF. As DNA, the CDR3 is TGTGCCAGCAGTTCGCTATCAAGAGTAGATACGCAGTATTTT.

The chain combines TRBV6-1 with TRBJ2-3; 8 bases fit TRBD1. CDR1 and CDR2 (germline): MNHNS, SASEGT. V lost 6 bases and J lost 0; bases outside the gene matches: 8. There are 16 residues in the CDR3. The CDR3 here is CASSRGQAGSTDTQYF. CDR3 nucleotides: TGTGCCAGCAGCCGGGGACAGGCGGGGAGCACAGATACGCAGTATTTT.

The chain uses TRBV5-1 and TRBJ1-4, with D perhaps matching TRBD1 (6 bases). V was shortened by 2 bases and J by 7 bases, with 15 bases between the two germline ends. Germline values: CDR1 SGHRS, CDR2 YFSETQ. This CDR3 has 15 residues. CDR3 in amino acids: CASSFDGQPSEKLFF. CDR3 nucleotides: TGCGCCAGCAGCTTCGATGGACAGCCAAGTGAAAAACTGTTTTTT.